This T cell receptor (beta chain) was captured by sequencing in a study of T cell clones after liver transplantation. Assay: immunoSEQ multiplex PCR; the TCRdb copy retains only in-frame clones and omits some. The sample lists 99,000 or so clones; 82% were seen once. Germline V gene sequence: CDR1 SGHTA, CDR2 FQGNSA. V was clipped by 5 bases and J by 2 bases, with 12 bases between them. CDR3 length: 14 residues. The input for sequencing was CD4+ T cells from blood, taken before liver transplant. V and J are TRBV7-2 and TRBJ1-2, with D possibly being TRBD1 (5 bases). This clonotype originated in a human donor who received a liver transplant. CDR3: CASSPAGGNYGYTF. DNA of the CDR3: TGTGCCAGCAGCCCCGCGGGGGGAAACTATGGCTACACCTTC.